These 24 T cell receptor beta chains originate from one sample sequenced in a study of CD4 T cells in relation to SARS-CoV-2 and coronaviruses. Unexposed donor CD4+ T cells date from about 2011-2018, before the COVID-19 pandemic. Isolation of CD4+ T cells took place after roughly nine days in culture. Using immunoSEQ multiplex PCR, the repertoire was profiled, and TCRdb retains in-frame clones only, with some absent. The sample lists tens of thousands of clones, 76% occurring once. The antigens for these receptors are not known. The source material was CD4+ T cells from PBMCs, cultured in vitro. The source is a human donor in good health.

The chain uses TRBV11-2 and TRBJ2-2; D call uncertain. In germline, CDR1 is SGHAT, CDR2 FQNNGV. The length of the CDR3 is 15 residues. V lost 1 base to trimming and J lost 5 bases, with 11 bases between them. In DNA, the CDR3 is TGTGCCAGCAGCTTAGGTTTAGTTGCGACCGGGGAGCTGTTTTTT. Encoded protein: CASSLGLVATGELFF.

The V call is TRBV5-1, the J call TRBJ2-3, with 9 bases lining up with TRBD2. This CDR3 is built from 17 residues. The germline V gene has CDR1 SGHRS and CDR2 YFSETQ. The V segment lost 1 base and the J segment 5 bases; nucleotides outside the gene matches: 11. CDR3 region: CASSLFGRASGEDTQYF. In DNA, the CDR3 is TGCGCCAGCAGCTTGTTCGGTCGGGCTAGCGGGGAAGATACGCAGTATTTT. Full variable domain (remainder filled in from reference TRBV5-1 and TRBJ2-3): KAGVTQTPRYLIKTRGQQVTLSCSPISGHRSVSWYQQTPGQGLQFLFEYFSETQRNKGNFPGRFSGRQFSNSRSEMNVSTLELGDSALYLCASSLFGRASGEDTQYFGPGTRLTVL.

The CDR3 here is CASSGTSGRADTQYF. The CDR3 coding sequence is TGTGCCAGCAGTGGGACTAGCGGGAGGGCAGATACGCAGTATTTT. This chain connects TRBV25-1 to TRBJ2-3; TRBD2 matches at 15 bases. This CDR3 contains 15 residues. After removal of 4 bases from V and 4 bases from J, the junction contained 0 bases not matched to a gene. Germline V gives CDR1 MGHDK, CDR2 SYGVNS.

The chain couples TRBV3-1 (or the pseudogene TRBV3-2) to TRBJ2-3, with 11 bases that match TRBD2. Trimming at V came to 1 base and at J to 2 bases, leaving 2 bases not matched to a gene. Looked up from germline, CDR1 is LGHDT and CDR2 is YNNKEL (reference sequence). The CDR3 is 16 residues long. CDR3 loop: CASSQGGLADTDTQYF. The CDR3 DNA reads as TGTGCCAGCAGCCAAGGGGGACTAGCGGACACAGATACGCAGTATTTT.

The CDR3 is CASSLAGGTEQFF. The CDR3 bases are TGCGCCAGCAGCTTGGCAGGAGGGACTGAGCAGTTCTTC. The chain joins TRBV5-1 to TRBJ2-1, with D possibly being TRBD2 (6 bases). This CDR3 is 13 amino acids long. CDR1 and CDR2 (germline): SGHRS, YFSETQ. V lost 0 bases and J lost 9, with 10 bases in between.

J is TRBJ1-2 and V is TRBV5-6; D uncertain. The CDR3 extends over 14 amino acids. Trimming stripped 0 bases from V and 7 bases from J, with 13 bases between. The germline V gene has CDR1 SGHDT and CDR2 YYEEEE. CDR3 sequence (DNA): TGTGCCAGCAGCTTGGGCTCCAGGCGGGGTGGCTACACCTTC. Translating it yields CASSLGSRRGGYTF.

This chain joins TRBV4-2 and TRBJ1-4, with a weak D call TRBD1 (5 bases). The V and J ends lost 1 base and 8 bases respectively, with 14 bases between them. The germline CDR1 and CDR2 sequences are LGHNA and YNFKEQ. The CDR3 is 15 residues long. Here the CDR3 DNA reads TGTGCCAGCAGCCAAGGGGGCATAGACATGGAAAAACTGTTTTTT. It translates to CASSQGGIDMEKLFF.

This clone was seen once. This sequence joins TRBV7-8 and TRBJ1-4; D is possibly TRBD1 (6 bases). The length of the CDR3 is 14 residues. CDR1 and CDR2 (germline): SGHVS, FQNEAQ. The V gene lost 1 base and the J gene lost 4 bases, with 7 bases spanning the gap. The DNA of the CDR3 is TGTGCCAGCAGCTTAGGGACAGTTAATGAAAAACTGTTTTTT. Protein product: CASSLGTVNEKLFF.

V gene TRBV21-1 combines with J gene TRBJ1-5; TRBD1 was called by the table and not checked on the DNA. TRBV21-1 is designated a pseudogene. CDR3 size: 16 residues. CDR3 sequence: CASSKITGGYHQPQHF. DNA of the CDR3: TGTGCCAGCAGCAAAATAACAGGGGGCTACCATCAGCCCCAGCATTTT.

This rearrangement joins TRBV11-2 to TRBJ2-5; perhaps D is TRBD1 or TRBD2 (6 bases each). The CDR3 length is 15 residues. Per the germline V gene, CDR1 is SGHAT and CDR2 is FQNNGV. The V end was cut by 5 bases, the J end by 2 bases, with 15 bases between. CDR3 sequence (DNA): TGTGCCAGCAGCGCCCAACTAGGGGGGCAAGAGACCCAGTACTTC. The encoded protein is CASSAQLGGQETQYF.

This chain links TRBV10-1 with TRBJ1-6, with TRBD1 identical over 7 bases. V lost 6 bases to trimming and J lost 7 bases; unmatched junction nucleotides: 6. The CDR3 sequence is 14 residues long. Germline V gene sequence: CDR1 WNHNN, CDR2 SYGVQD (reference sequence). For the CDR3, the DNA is TGCGCCAGCAGCCGCGGGACAGACAATTCACCCCTCCACTTT. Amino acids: CASSRGTDNSPLHF.

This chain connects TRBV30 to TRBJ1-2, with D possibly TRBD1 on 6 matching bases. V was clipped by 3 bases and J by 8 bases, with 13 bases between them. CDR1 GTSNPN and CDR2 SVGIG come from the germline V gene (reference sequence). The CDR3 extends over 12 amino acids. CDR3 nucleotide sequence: TGTGCCTGGAGAACGGGGGCACGAGGCTACACCTTC. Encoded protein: CAWRTGARGYTF.

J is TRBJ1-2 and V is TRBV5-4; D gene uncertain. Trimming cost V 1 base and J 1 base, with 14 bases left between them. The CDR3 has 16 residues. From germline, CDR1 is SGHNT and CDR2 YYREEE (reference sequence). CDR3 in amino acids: CASSLSRTHFNYGYTF. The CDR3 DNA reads TGTGCCAGCAGCTTGTCCAGGACCCACTTTAACTATGGCTACACCTTC.

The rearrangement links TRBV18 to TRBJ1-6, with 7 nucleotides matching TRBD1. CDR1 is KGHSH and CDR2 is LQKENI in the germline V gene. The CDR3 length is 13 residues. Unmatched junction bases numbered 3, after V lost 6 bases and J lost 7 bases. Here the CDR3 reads CASSPGQNSPLHF. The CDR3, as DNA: TGTGCCAGCTCTCCGGGACAGAATTCACCCCTCCACTTT.

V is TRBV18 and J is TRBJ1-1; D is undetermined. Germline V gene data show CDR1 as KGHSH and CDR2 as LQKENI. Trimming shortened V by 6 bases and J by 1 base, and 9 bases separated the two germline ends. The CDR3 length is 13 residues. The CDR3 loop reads CASSKDSNTEAFF. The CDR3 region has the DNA TGTGCCAGCTCCAAGGATTCGAACACTGAAGCTTTCTTT.

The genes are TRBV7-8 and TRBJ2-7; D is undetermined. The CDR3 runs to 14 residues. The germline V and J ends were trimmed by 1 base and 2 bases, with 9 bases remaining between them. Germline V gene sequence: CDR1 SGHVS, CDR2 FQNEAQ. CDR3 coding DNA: TGTGCCAGCAGCTTAGGCTTCCAGACCTACGAGCAGTACTTC. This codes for CASSLGFQTYEQYF.

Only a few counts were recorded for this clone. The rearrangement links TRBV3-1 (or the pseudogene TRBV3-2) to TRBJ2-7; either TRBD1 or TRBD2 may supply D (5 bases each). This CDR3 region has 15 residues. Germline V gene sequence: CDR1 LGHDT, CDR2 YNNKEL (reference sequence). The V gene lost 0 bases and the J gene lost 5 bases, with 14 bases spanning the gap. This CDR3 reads CASSQEGWGRHEQYF. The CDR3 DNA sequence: TGTGCCAGCAGCCAAGAGGGTTGGGGACGACACGAGCAGTACTTC.

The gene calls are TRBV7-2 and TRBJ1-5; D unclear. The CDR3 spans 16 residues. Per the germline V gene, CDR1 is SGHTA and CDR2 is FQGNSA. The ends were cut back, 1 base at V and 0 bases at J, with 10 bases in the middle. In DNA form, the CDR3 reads TGTGCCAGCAGCTTAGGTCCGCCAGATAGCAATCAGCCCCAGCATTTT. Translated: CASSLGPPDSNQPQHF.

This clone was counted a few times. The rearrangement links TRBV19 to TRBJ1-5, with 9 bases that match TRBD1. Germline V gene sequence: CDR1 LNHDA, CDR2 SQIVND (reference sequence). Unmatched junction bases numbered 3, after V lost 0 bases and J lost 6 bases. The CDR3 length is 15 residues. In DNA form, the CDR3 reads TGTGCCAGTAGTATAGATGGACAGGGGAGTCAGCCCCAGCATTTT. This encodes CASSIDGQGSQPQHF.

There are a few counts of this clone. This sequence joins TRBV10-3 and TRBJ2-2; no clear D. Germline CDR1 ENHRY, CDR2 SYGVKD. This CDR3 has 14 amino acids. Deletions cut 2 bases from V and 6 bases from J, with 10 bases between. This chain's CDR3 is CAISETLKPGELFF. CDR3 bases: TGTGCCATCAGTGAGACTCTAAAGCCCGGGGAGCTGTTTTTT.

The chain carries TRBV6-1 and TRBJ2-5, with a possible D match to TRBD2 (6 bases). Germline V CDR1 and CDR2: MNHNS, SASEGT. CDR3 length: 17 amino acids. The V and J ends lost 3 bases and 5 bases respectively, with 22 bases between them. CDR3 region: CASSDVGVWGVSETQYF. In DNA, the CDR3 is TGTGCCAGCAGTGACGTCGGGGTGTGGGGGGTTAGTGAGACCCAGTACTTC.

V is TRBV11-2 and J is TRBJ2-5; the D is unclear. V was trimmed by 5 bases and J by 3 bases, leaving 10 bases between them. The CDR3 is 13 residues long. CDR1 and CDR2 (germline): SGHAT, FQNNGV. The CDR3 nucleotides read TGTGCCAGCAGCCTCCACTGGGAAGAGACCCAGTACTTC. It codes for CASSLHWEETQYF.

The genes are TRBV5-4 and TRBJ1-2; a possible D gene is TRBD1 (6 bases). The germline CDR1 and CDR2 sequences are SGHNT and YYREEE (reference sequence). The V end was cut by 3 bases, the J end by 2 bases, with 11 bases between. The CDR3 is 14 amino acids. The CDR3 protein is CASSSPRGNYGYTF. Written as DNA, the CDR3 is TGTGCCAGCAGCTCACCTAGGGGGAACTATGGCTACACCTTC.

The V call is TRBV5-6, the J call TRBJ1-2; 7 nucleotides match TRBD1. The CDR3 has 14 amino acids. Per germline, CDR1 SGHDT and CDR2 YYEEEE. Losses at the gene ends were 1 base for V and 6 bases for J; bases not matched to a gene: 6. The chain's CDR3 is CASSLTDRVDGYTF. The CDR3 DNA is TGTGCCAGCAGCTTGACCGACAGGGTGGATGGCTACACCTTC.